The 23 T cell receptor beta chains listed next were all sequenced from one sample in a study of metastatic and nonmetastatic thyroid tumors. Until they underwent thyroid surgery, no patient had received any treatment. TCRdb re-clonotyped the PCR reads through MiXCR. The data show about 30,000 clones, with under 25% seen just once and approximately 40% held by the top ten. The specimen was blood. Receptors originate from a female donor with papillary thyroid cancer or a benign thyroid nodule (not recorded which). Some clones in this sample may be carry-over from other donors' samples.

The sample holds many counts of this clone. The CDR3 nucleotides are TGTGCCAGCAGCCAAATTTCCTGGGGCCCCTATAATTCACCCCTCCACTTT. As protein: CASSQISWGPYNSPLHF. This chain links TRBV4-2 with TRBJ1-6; D may be TRBD1 (5 bases). Looked up from germline, CDR1 is LGHNA and CDR2 is YNFKEQ. This CDR3 comprises 17 residues. Deletions cut 2 bases from V and 2 bases from J, with 13 bases between.

This clone was found a few times. The chain joins TRBV6-1 to TRBJ2-2, with a tentative D call TRBD1 (5 bases). Per germline, CDR1 MNHNS and CDR2 SASEGT. V gave up 7 bases and J gave up 3 bases, with 6 bases separating them. The CDR3 length is 12 residues. The CDR3 loop reads CASTGYTGELFF. The DNA of the CDR3 is TGTGCCAGCACAGGGTACACCGGGGAGCTGTTTTTT.

The chain couples TRBV6-1 to TRBJ2-2; the D is unclear. Trimming left V 6 bases short and J 0 bases short, with 8 bases between. CDR1 MNHNS and CDR2 SASEGT come from the germline V gene. CDR3 size: 14 residues. The DNA of the CDR3 is TGTGCCAGCAGACAGTTCGCGAACACCGGGGAGCTGTTTTTT. This translates into CASRQFANTGELFF.

This clone has just one count. The chain couples TRBV5-6 to TRBJ1-2, with 7 nucleotides matching TRBD1. V trimming: 4 bases; J trimming: 8 bases; junction bases outside the gene matches: 8. The CDR3 has 13 amino acids. Germline V lookup: CDR1 SGHDT, CDR2 YYEEEE. The CDR3 DNA follows: TGTGCCAGCAGCCCAGGGGGTTGGCGAGGCTACACCTTC. This translates into CASSPGGWRGYTF.

This clone was counted a few times. The chain recombines TRBV10-1 with TRBJ2-1, with TRBD2 matching over 10 bases. CDR3 size: 16 residues. Germline loops: CDR1 WNHNN, CDR2 SYGVQD (reference sequence). V lost 0 bases, J lost 7 bases, and 6 bases stayed unmatched. CDR3 loop: CASSESGSGRSNEQFF. Here the CDR3 DNA reads TGCGCCAGCAGTGAGTCGGGTAGCGGGAGGAGTAATGAGCAGTTCTTC.

The chain carries TRBV6-1 and TRBJ2-7; D is unclear. The germline CDR1 and CDR2 sequences are MNHNS and SASEGT. V was cut by 7 bases and J by 6 bases, with 19 bases left in between. The CDR3 totals 14 residues. CDR3 DNA: TGTGCCAGCACCTCCCGAAGGGCTGTCGGCGAGCAGTACTTC. Protein product: CASTSRRAVGEQYF.

The chain couples TRBV27 to TRBJ1-6, with TRBD1 as a possible D gene (6 bases). Trimming stripped 7 bases from V and 0 bases from J, with 13 bases between. The germline V gene has CDR1 MNHEY and CDR2 SMNVEV (reference sequence). The CDR3 consists of 16 residues. CDR3 sequence (DNA): TGTGCCAGCACCTTTCAGGGGCTCTCCTATAATTCACCCCTCCACTTT. Protein product: CASTFQGLSYNSPLHF.

A few counts support this clone. The V call is TRBV5-1, the J call TRBJ2-1, with 8 bases lining up with TRBD2. The germline CDR1 and CDR2 sequences are SGHRS and YFSETQ. This CDR3 has 15 residues. The trim removed 0 bases at V and 8 bases at J, leaving 7 bases unmatched. CDR3 sequence: CASSLAGGPADEQFF. CDR3 sequence (DNA): TGCGCCAGCAGCTTGGCGGGAGGGCCTGCCGATGAGCAGTTCTTC.

Only a few counts were recorded for this clone. It may be a read error: a sequence one base away is much more abundant. The chain joins TRBV18 to TRBJ1-1, with D unclear. The length of the CDR3 is 13 residues. Between the trimmed V and J ends, which lost 4 bases and 2 bases, there was a span of 8 bases. Germline V gene sequence: CDR1 KGHSH, CDR2 LQKENI. The CDR3 reads CASSRPPNTEAFF. The DNA for the CDR3 is TGTGCCAGCTCACGGCCTCCCAACACTGAAGCTTTCTTT.

The rearrangement uses TRBV20-1 and TRBJ2-1; 9 positions match TRBD2. Losses at the gene ends were 6 bases for V and 6 bases for J; bases not matched to a gene: 15. The CDR3 runs 16 residues. Germline-derived CDR1 and CDR2 are DFQATT and SNEGSKA (reference sequence). In nucleotides, the CDR3 is TGCAGTGCCCAGCCCAAAGTAGCGGGAGAATCCAATGAGCAGTTCTTC. This codes for CSAQPKVAGESNEQFF.

This clone has just a few counts. The chain uses TRBV19 and TRBJ1-1; D gene uncertain. Germline lookup yields CDR1 LNHDA and CDR2 SQIVND (reference sequence). This CDR3 has 13 residues. V was trimmed by 4 bases and J by 5 bases, leaving 11 bases between them. The CDR3 is CASSTDAGTEAFF. CDR3 nucleotides: TGTGCCAGTAGTACCGACGCGGGGACTGAAGCTTTCTTT.

This clone was seen a handful of times. This sequence joins TRBV28 and TRBJ1-2, with D perhaps TRBD1 (5 bases). From germline, CDR1 is MDHEN and CDR2 SYDVKM. V was pared by 6 bases and J by 4 bases, with 12 bases between. This CDR3 contains 13 residues. The CDR3 DNA follows: TGTGCCAGCAGAATAACTGGGGGCTATGGCTACACCTTC. It specifies CASRITGGYGYTF.

This clone showed up many times. This sequence joins TRBV19 and TRBJ1-5; 8 bases match TRBD1. Germline V gene data show CDR1 as LNHDA and CDR2 as SQIVND (reference sequence). The CDR3 length is 15 residues. Unmatched junction bases numbered 4, after V lost 5 bases and J lost 1 base. The CDR3: CASSRTGWSNQPQHF. The CDR3 region has the DNA TGTGCCAGTAGTCGGACAGGGTGGAGCAATCAGCCCCAGCATTTT.

The chain is built from TRBV28 and TRBJ2-4, with TRBD2 matching 7 bases. CDR3 length: 14 residues. J lost 0 bases, V lost 7 bases, and 3 bases had no gene match. Per the germline V gene, CDR1 is MDHEN and CDR2 is SYDVKM. The CDR3: CASIPGGAKNIQYF. CDR3 nucleotide sequence: TGTGCCAGCATCCCGGGGGGAGCCAAAAACATTCAGTACTTC. The complete variable domain, with remaining parts taken from reference TRBV28 and TRBJ2-4, reads DVKVTQSSRYLVKRTGEKVFLECVQDMDHENMFWYRQDPGLGLRLIYFSYDVKMKEKGDIPEGYSVSREKKERFSLILESASTNQTSMYLCASIPGGAKNIQYFGAGTRLSVL.

This clone was seen more than once but under ten times. This may come from a read error, since a much larger clone is one base off. The CDR3 here is CSVLSGRKTQYF. DNA of the CDR3: TGCAGCGTTCTCAGCGGGAGAAAGACCCAGTACTTC. The genes are TRBV29-1 and TRBJ2-5, with 8 bases that match TRBD2. The CDR3 is 12 residues long. V gave up 5 bases and J gave up 6 bases; unmatched junction bases: 5. Germline V gene data show CDR1 as SQVTM and CDR2 as ANQGSEA.

The rearrangement uses TRBV5-1 and TRBJ2-1, with D possibly TRBD2 on 7 matching bases. The CDR3 covers 16 residues. Looked up from germline, CDR1 is SGHRS and CDR2 is YFSETQ. V lost 0 bases to trimming and J lost 6 bases, with 16 bases between them. The CDR3 spells CASSLGQGGVVNEQFF. Here the CDR3 DNA reads TGCGCCAGCAGCTTGGGCCAAGGGGGGGTTGTCAATGAGCAGTTCTTC.

The table lists this clone with a few counts. The gene calls are TRBV28 and TRBJ2-7; D is ambiguous. V was trimmed by 5 bases and J by 2 bases, leaving 16 bases between them. The CDR3 spans 15 residues. From germline, CDR1 is MDHEN and CDR2 SYDVKM. CDR3 sequence: CASSESLEVTYEQYF. For the CDR3, the DNA is TGTGCCAGCAGTGAGAGCCTCGAGGTCACCTACGAGCAGTACTTC.

This clone was found many times. The chain carries TRBV13 and TRBJ2-3; D unclear. From germline, CDR1 is PRHDT and CDR2 FYEKMQ (reference sequence). This CDR3 comprises 15 residues. With 5 bases removed from V and 1 base from J, the gap between germline ends came to 13 bases. The CDR3 DNA follows: TGTGCCAGCAGCCCAGGTTTTGGCGGCACAGATACGCAGTATTTT. This translates into CASSPGFGGTDTQYF.

This clone is labeled as medium-sized. V and J are TRBV15 and TRBJ2-7; the match to TRBD2 covers 9 bases. CDR3 length equals 14 residues. The V gene's germline CDR1 is LNHNV and CDR2 YYDKDF (reference sequence). V was pared by 6 bases and J by 5 bases, with 8 bases of the junction left unmatched. CDR3 in amino acids: CATSGLAGDHEQYF. Here the CDR3 DNA reads TGTGCCACCAGTGGGTTAGCGGGGGACCACGAGCAGTACTTC.

This clone was counted many times. The chain couples TRBV19 to TRBJ1-2; a weak D match, TRBD1 (5 bases). Trimming took off 6 bases at V and 2 bases at J, with 16 bases between the two ends. The CDR3 sequence is 15 residues long. CDR1 and CDR2 from the germline V gene are LNHDA and SQIVND (reference sequence). The CDR3 nucleotides read TGTGCCAGTAGGGACGGATCAGGGACCAACTATGGCTACACCTTC. This translates into CASRDGSGTNYGYTF.

This clone was seen a handful of times. This chain connects TRBV6-5 to TRBJ1-5; weak D call: TRBD1 (5 bases). CDR1 is MNHEY and CDR2 is SVGAGI in the germline V gene. V lost 4 bases and J 7 bases, leaving 17 bases between the germline ends. This CDR3 comprises 15 residues. The CDR3 reads CASSSTSGGGQPQHF. For the CDR3, the DNA is TGTGCCAGCAGTTCTACAAGCGGGGGGGGACAGCCCCAGCATTTT.

This clone appeared many times. This chain links TRBV5-6 with TRBJ2-7; D not resolved. With 0 bases removed from V and 1 base from J, the gap between germline ends came to 5 bases. CDR1 is SGHDT and CDR2 is YYEEEE in the germline V gene. The CDR3 consists of 13 residues. The CDR3 DNA is TGTGCCAGCAGCTTGGGGAGATCCTACGAGCAGTACTTC. It codes for CASSLGRSYEQYF.

This sequence joins TRBV20-1 and TRBJ2-3; 12 bases are shared with TRBD2. The CDR3 has 16 residues. Unmatched junction bases numbered 11, after V lost 5 bases and J lost 5 bases. CDR1 is DFQATT and CDR2 is SNEGSKA in the germline V gene (reference sequence). In nucleotides, the CDR3 is TGCAGTGCTGAACGGCGACTAGCGGGAGTTGTAGATACGCAGTATTTT. This encodes CSAERRLAGVVDTQYF.